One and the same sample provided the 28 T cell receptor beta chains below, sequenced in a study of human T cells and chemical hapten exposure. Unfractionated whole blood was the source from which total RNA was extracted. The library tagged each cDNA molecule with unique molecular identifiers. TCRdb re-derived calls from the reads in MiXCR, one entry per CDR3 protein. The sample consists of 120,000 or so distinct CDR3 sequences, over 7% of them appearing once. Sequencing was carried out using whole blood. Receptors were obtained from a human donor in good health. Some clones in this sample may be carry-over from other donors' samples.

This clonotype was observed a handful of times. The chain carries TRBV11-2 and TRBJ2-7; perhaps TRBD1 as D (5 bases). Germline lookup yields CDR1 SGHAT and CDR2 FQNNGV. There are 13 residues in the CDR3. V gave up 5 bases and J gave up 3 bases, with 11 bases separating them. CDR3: CASSQGALYEQYF. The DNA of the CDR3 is TGTGCCAGCAGCCAAGGGGCGCTCTACGAGCAGTACTTC.

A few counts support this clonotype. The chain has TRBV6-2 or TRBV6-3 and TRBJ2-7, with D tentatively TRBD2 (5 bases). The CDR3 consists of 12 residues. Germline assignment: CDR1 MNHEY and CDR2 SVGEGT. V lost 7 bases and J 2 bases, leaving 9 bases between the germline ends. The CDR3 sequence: CASTSGTYEQYF. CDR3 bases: TGTGCCAGCACGTCGGGGACCTACGAGCAGTACTTC.

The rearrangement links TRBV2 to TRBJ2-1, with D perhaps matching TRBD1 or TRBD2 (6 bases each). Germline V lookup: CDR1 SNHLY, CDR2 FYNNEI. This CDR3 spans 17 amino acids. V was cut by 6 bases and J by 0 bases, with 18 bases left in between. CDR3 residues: CASSKGGLTGSYNEQFF. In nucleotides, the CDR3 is TGTGCCAGCAGCAAGGGGGGTCTAACGGGCTCCTACAATGAGCAGTTCTTC. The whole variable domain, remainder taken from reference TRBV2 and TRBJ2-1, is EPEVTQTPSHQVTQMGQEVILRCVPISNHLYFYWYRQILGQKVEFLVSFYNNEISEKSEIFDDQFSVERPDGSNFTLKIRSTKLEDSAMYFCASSKGGLTGSYNEQFFGPGTRLTVL.

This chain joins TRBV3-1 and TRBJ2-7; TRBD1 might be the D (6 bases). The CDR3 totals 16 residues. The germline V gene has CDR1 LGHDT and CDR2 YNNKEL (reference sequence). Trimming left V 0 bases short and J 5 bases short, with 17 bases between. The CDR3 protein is CASSQDTTGITDEQYF. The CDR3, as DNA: TGTGCCAGCAGCCAAGATACAACAGGGATCACGGACGAGCAGTACTTC.

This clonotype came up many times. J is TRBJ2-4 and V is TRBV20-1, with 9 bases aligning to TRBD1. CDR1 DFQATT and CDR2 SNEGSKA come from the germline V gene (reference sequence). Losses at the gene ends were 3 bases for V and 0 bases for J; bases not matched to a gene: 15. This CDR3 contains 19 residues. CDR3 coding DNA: TGCAGTGCTAGCGGCTTGGGACAGGGCGATCCCCTAGCCAAAAACATTCAGTACTTC. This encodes CSASGLGQGDPLAKNIQYF.

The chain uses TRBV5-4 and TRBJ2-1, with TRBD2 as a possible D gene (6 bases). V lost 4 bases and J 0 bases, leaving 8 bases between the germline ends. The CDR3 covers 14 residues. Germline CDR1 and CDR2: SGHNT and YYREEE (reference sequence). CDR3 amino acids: CASSGTFSYNEQFF. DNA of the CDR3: TGTGCCAGCAGCGGGACTTTCTCCTACAATGAGCAGTTCTTC.

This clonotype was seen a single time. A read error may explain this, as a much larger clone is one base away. The CDR3 here is CDSSPDRVLNTGELFF. The CDR3 coding sequence is TGTGACAGCAGCCCAGACAGGGTCCTGAACACCGGGGAGCTGTTTTTT. The chain employs TRBV5-5 and TRBJ2-2, with TRBD1 identical over 7 bases. This CDR3 spans 16 amino acids. Germline V CDR1 and CDR2: SGHKS, YYEKEE (reference sequence).

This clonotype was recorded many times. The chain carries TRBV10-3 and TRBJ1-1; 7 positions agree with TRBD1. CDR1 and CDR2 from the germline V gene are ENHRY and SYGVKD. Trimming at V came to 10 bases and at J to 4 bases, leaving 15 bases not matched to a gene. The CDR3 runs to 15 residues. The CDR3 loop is CATLDRQGESTEAFF. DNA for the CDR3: TGTGCCACACTAGATAGACAGGGTGAGAGCACTGAAGCTTTCTTT.

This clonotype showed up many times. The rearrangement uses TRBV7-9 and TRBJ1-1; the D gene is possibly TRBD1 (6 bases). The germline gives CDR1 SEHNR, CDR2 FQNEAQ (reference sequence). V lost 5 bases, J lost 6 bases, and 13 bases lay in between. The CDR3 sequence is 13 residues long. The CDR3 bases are TGTGCCAGCAGCGGATCGGACAGTCCTGAAGCTTTCTTT. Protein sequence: CASSGSDSPEAFF.

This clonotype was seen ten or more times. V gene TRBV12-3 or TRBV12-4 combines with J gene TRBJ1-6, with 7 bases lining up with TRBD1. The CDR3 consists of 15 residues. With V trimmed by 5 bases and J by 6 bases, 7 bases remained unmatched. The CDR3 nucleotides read TGTGCCAGCAGTAAAGCAGGGGGGATTAATTCACCCCTCCACTTT. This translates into CASSKAGGINSPLHF.

This CDR3 reads CASSQDPGTGQNLEYF. In DNA form, the CDR3 reads TGTGCCAGCAGCCAAGACCCCGGGACAGGGCAAAACTTAGAGTACTTC. This sequence joins TRBV4-2 and TRBJ2-4, with 9 bases aligning to TRBD1. V was clipped by 0 bases and J by 14 bases; unmatched bases: 14. The germline V gene encodes CDR1 LGHNA and CDR2 YNFKEQ. The CDR3 has 16 amino acids.

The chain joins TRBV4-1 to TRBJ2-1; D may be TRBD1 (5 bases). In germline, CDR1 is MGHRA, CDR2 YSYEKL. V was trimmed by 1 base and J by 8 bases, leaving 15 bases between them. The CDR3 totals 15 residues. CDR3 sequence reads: CASSQVGASLDEQFF. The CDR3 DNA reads TGCGCCAGCAGCCAAGTAGGGGCCAGCCTCGATGAGCAGTTCTTC.

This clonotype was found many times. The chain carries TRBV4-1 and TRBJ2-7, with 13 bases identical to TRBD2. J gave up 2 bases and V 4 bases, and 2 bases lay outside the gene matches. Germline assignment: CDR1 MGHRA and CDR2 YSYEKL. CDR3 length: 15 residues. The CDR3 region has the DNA TGCGCCAGCAGCCTCGGACTAGCGGGAGCCTACGAGCAGTACTTC. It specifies CASSLGLAGAYEQYF.

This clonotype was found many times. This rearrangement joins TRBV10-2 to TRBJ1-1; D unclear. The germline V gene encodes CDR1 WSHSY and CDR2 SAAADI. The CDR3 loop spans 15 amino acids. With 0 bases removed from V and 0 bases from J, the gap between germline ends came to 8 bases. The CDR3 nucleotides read TGCGCCAGCAGTGAGTCTGGAGCTGTGAACACTGAAGCTTTCTTT. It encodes CASSESGAVNTEAFF.

The CDR3 protein is CASSGVGGGEDTQYF. The CDR3 nucleotides are TGTGCCAGCAGCGGGGTAGGGGGCGGCGAGGATACGCAGTATTTT. This chain joins TRBV7-6 and TRBJ2-3, with 7 bases that match TRBD1. The CDR3 has 15 residues. V dropped 5 bases and J dropped 6; count of bases not matched to a gene: 11. Germline assignment: CDR1 SGHVS and CDR2 FNYEAQ.

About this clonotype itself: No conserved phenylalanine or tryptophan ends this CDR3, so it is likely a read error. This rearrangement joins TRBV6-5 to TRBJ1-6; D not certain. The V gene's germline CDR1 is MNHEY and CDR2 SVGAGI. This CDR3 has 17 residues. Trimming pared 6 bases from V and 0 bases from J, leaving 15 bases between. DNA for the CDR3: TGTGCCAGCAGGGACCCAAGGGAAAGCTCCTATAATTCACCCCTCCACTAT. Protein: CASRDPRESSYNSPLHY.

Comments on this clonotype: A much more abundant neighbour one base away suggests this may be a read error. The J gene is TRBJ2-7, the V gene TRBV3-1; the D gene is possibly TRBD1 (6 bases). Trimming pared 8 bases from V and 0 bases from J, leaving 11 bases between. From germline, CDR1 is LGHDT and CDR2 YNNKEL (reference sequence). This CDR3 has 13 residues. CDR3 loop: CASGRRGSYEQYF. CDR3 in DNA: TGTGCCAGCGGCCGCAGGGGCTCCTACGAGCAGTACTTC.

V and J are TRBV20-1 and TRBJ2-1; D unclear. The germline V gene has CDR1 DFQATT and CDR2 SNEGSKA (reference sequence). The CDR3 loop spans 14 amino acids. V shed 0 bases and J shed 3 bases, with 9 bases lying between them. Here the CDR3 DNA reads TGCAGTGCTAGAGAACGGGCCTACTACAATGAGCAGTTCTTC. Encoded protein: CSARERAYYNEQFF.

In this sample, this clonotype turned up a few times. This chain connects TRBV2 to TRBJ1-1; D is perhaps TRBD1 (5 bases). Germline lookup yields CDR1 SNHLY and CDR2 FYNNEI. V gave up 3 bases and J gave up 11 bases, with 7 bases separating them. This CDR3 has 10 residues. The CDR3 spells CASSDRGAFF. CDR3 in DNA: TGTGCCAGCAGTGACCGGGGGGCTTTCTTT.

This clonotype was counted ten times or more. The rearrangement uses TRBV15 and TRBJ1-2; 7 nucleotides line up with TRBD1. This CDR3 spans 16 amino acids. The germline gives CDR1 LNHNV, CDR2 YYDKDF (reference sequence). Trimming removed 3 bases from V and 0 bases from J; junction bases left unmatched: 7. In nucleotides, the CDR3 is TGTGCCACCAGCAGCCAGCGGACAGGAGCTAACTATGGCTACACCTTC. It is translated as CATSSQRTGANYGYTF.

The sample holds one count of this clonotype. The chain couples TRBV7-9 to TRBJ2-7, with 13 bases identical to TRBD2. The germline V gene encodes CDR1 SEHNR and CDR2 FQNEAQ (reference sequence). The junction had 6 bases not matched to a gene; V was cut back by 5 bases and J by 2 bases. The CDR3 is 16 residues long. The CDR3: CASSPAGLAGTYEQYF. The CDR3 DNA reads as TGTGCCAGCAGCCCTGCGGGACTAGCGGGAACCTACGAGCAGTACTTC.

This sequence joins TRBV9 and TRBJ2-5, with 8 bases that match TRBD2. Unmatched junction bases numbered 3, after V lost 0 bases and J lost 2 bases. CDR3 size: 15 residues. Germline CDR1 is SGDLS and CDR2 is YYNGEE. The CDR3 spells CASSVALAGQETQYF. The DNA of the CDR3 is TGTGCCAGCAGCGTAGCGCTAGCGGGTCAAGAGACCCAGTACTTC.

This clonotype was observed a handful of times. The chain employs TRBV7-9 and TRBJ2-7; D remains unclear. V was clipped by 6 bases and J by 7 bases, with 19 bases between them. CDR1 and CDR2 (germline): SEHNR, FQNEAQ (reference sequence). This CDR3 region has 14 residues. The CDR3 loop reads CASSHTGPGEEQYF. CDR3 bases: TGTGCCAGCAGTCACACGGGCCCTGGGGAAGAGCAGTACTTC. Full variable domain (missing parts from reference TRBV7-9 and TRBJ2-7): DTGVSQNPRHKITKRGQNVTFRCDPISEHNRLYWYRQTLGQGPEFLTYFQNEAQLEKSRLLSDRFSAERPKGSFSTLEIQRTEQGDSAMYLCASSHTGPGEEQYFGPGTRLTVT.

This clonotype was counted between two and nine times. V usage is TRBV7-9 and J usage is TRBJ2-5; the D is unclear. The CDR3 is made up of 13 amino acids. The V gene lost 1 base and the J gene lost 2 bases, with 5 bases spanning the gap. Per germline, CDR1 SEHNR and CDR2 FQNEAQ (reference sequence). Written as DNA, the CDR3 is TGTGCCAGCAGCTTAGGCAATCAAGAGACCCAGTACTTC. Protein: CASSLGNQETQYF.

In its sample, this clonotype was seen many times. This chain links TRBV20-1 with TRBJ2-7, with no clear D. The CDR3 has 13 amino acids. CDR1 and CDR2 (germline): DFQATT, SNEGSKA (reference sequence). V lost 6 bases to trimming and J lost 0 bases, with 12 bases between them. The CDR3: CSANPQDSYEQYF. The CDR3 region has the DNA TGCAGTGCAAACCCGCAGGACTCCTACGAGCAGTACTTC.

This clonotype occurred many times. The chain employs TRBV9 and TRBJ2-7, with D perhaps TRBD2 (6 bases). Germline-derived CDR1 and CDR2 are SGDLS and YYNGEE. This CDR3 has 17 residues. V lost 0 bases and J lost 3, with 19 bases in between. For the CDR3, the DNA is TGTGCCAGCAGCGTAGATGGAGGGAGCTGGGGCGACTACGAGCAGTACTTC. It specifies CASSVDGGSWGDYEQYF.

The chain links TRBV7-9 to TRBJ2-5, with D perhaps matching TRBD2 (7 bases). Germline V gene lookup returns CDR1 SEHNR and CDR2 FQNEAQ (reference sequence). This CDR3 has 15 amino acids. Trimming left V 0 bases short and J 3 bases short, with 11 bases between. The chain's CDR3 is CASSLAGGGEETQYF. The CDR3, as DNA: TGTGCCAGCAGCTTAGCGGGAGGGGGAGAAGAGACCCAGTACTTC.

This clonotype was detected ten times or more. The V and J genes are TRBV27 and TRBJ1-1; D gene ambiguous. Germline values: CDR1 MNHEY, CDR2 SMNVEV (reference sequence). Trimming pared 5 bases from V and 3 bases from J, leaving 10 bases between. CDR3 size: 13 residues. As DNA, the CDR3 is TGTGCCAGCAGTCCTCGACGGTACACTGAAGCTTTCTTT. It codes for CASSPRRYTEAFF.